This T cell receptor beta chain was captured by sequencing in a study of blood T cell repertoires in COVID-19. One Seattle source followed patients from active infection through their disease course. Some clones are missing from TCRdb's copy, which holds only in-frame ones; the method was immunoSEQ multiplex PCR. In the table there are 250,000 to 300,000 clones, 88% of which are singletons. The germline gives CDR1 SNHLY, CDR2 FYNNEI. There are 15 residues in the CDR3. The V end lost 7 bases, the J end lost 2 bases, and 14 bases lay between the germline ends. This clone was seen only once. This chain uses TRBV2 with TRBJ1-4; D is perhaps TRBD1 (6 bases). Sequencing was done on a sample of peripheral blood. The sequence derives from a woman in her twenties or thirties with COVID-19, enrolled during active disease. CDR3: CASTRGRLTNEKLFF. The CDR3 DNA reads as TGTGCCAGCACCAGGGGACGGCTCACTAATGAAAAACTGTTTTTT. The full variable domain, with the rest looked up from reference TRBV2 and TRBJ1-4, is EPEVTQTPSHQVTQMGQEVILRCVPISNHLYFYWYRQILGQKVEFLVSFYNNEISEKSEIFDDQFSVERPDGSNFTLKIRSTKLEDSAMYFCASTRGRLTNEKLFFGSGTQLSVL.